Each of the 20 T cell receptor beta chains below was sequenced from the same sample in a study of OX40 agonist ivuxolimab in advanced cancers. Repertoires were generated with immunoSEQ multiplex PCR, while TCRdb's copy carries only in-frame clones and drops some. The table records tens of thousands of clones, roughly 84% of them present only once. The sample in question was CD4+ or CD8+ T cells sorted from blood, obtained in a trial of the OX40 agonist ivuxolimab. Source of these receptors: an adult with an advanced solid tumor such as melanoma, head and neck, liver or kidney cancer.

J is TRBJ2-1 and V is TRBV7-2; D is perhaps TRBD1 (6 bases). Germline CDR1 reads SGHTA; CDR2 reads FQGNSA. The CDR3 is made up of 15 amino acids. V was pared by 5 bases and J by 7 bases, with 18 bases between. As DNA, the CDR3 is TGTGCCAGCAGCCGGCCACCAGGGGTTAGTAATGAGCAGTTCTTC. Translated: CASSRPPGVSNEQFF.

V gene TRBV5-1 combines with J gene TRBJ1-5, with 9 bases that match TRBD1. J was trimmed by 2 bases and V by 4 bases; bases with no gene match: 10. The germline CDR1 and CDR2 sequences are SGHRS and YFSETQ. There are 17 residues in the CDR3. The CDR3 sequence is CASSLTTGGNGNQPQHF. The DNA of the CDR3 is TGCGCCAGCAGCCTAACTACAGGGGGCAATGGCAATCAGCCCCAGCATTTT.

The chain couples TRBV5-1 to TRBJ2-2, with D perhaps assigned TRBD1 or TRBD2 (5 bases each). Germline CDR1 SGHRS, CDR2 YFSETQ. Trimming took off 1 base at V and 6 bases at J, with 13 bases between the two ends. This CDR3 has 15 amino acids. Here the CDR3 reads CASSLSRERAGELFF. DNA for the CDR3: TGCGCCAGCAGCTTGTCCAGGGAGAGGGCCGGGGAGCTGTTTTTT.

The genes are TRBV7-2 and TRBJ2-1; 8 bases agree with TRBD2. This CDR3 comprises 15 residues. Per germline, CDR1 SGHTA and CDR2 FQGNSA. With V trimmed by 4 bases and J by 6 bases, 8 bases remained unmatched. Written as DNA, the CDR3 is TGTGCCAGCAGCTCCGGGACTAGTAACGGCAATGAGCAGTTCTTC. Amino acids: CASSSGTSNGNEQFF.

The chain combines TRBV27 with TRBJ2-7; TRBD2 agrees at 8 bases. The germline V gene encodes CDR1 MNHEY and CDR2 SMNVEV (reference sequence). The CDR3 sequence is 16 residues long. V lost 3 bases to trimming and J lost 6 bases; unmatched junction nucleotides: 13. CDR3 sequence (DNA): TGTGCCAGCAGTTTTTTGGCCAGCGGGAGAGGTTCCGAGCAGTACTTC. Protein: CASSFLASGRGSEQYF.

The chain carries TRBV7-8 and TRBJ1-1; the D is unclear. There are 14 residues in the CDR3. V was trimmed by 5 bases and J by 0 bases, leaving 10 bases between them. Germline loops: CDR1 SGHVS, CDR2 FQNEAQ. In DNA, the CDR3 is TGTGCCAGCAGCCTCAGGTTCCTGAACACTGAAGCTTTCTTT. Translating it yields CASSLRFLNTEAFF. Based on the CDR3 plus reference TRBV7-8 and TRBJ1-1, the full variable domain is GAGVSQSPRYKVAKRGQDVALRCDPISGHVSLFWYQQALGQGPEFLTYFQNEAQLDKSGLPSDRFFAERPEGSVSTLKIQRTQQEDSAVYLCASSLRFLNTEAFFGQGTRLTVV.

This clone was found a few times. The chain links TRBV5-5 to TRBJ1-3; 9 bases map to TRBD1. Germline V CDR1 and CDR2: SGHKS, YYEKEE (reference sequence). The ends lost 2 bases at V and 0 bases at J; junction bases unmatched: 3. The CDR3 covers 16 residues. CDR3 protein: CASSLVTGGSGNTIYF. In DNA form, the CDR3 reads TGTGCCAGCAGCTTAGTGACAGGGGGCTCTGGAAACACCATATATTTT. Using reference TRBV5-5 and TRBJ1-3 for the parts outside the CDR3, the full variable domain is DAGVTQSPTHLIKTRGQQVTLRCSPISGHKSVSWYQQVLGQGPQFIFQYYEKEERGRGNFPDRFSARQFPNYSSELNVNALLLGDSALYLCASSLVTGGSGNTIYFGEGSWLTVV.

The rearrangement links TRBV5-5 to TRBJ1-2, with D possibly TRBD1 on 6 matching bases. V shed 4 bases and J shed 7 bases, with 17 bases lying between them. From germline, CDR1 is SGHKS and CDR2 YYEKEE (reference sequence). The CDR3 length is 14 residues. The CDR3 spells CASSHSRGAGGYTF. The CDR3 DNA reads TGTGCCAGCAGCCACAGTCGGGGGGCAGGTGGCTACACCTTC.

J is TRBJ1-2 and V is TRBV6-5; a weak D match, TRBD1 (5 bases). The V gene lost 11 bases and the J gene lost 0 bases, with 10 bases spanning the gap. CDR1 MNHEY and CDR2 SVGAGI come from the germline V gene. CDR3 size: 12 residues. The CDR3 DNA reads as TGTGCCGCCAGGGCGCCTAACTATGGCTACACCTTC. The encoded protein is CAARAPNYGYTF.

In this sample, this clone turned up once. The rearrangement joins TRBV7-9 to TRBJ2-2, with no clear D. The germline CDR1 and CDR2 sequences are SEHNR and FQNEAQ (reference sequence). The CDR3 is made up of 16 amino acids. The ends were cut back, 1 base at V and 3 bases at J, with 12 bases in the middle. CDR3 in DNA: TGTGCCAGCAGCTTAGGTAAGGGTTGGGACACCGGGGAGCTGTTTTTT. Translation: CASSLGKGWDTGELFF.

The genes are TRBV19 and TRBJ1-2; weak D call: TRBD1 (5 bases). Germline loops: CDR1 LNHDA, CDR2 SQIVND (reference sequence). Trimming left V 5 bases short and J 2 bases short, with 18 bases between. The CDR3 has 16 residues. In DNA form, the CDR3 reads TGTGCCAGTAGTTTAAAGAGGAGGGGAGCAAACTATGGCTACACCTTC. Protein: CASSLKRRGANYGYTF.

A remark on this clone: Other DNA variants within this sample encode the same CDR3. This chain uses TRBV27 with TRBJ2-5, with D perhaps matching TRBD1 or TRBD2 (6 bases each). The CDR3 spans 14 residues. The germline CDR1 and CDR2 sequences are MNHEY and SMNVEV (reference sequence). V dropped 3 bases and J dropped 1 base, with 9 bases sitting between them. This CDR3 is CASSLWGAQETQYF. Here the CDR3 DNA reads TGTGCCAGCAGTTTGTGGGGGGCCCAAGAGACCCAGTACTTC.

This clone was counted a few times. Other nucleotide sequences in the sample specify the same CDR3. This chain joins TRBV12-5 and TRBJ1-1, with D tentatively TRBD1 (5 bases). With 9 bases removed from V and 2 bases from J, the gap between germline ends came to 10 bases. Germline CDR1 and CDR2: LGHNT and FRNRAP. The CDR3 has 12 residues. The CDR3 loop is CARGTENTEAFF. The DNA for the CDR3 is TGTGCTAGGGGGACGGAAAACACTGAAGCTTTCTTT.

The chain links TRBV5-4 to TRBJ1-2; TRBD1 agrees at 7 bases. CDR1 and CDR2 (germline): SGHNT, YYREEE (reference sequence). The CDR3 spans 17 residues. V lost 3 bases, J lost 1 base, and 12 bases stayed unmatched. CDR3 loop: CASSSKQGTALNYGYTF. The CDR3 region has the DNA TGTGCCAGCAGCTCGAAACAGGGGACGGCACTTAACTATGGCTACACCTTC.

The J gene is TRBJ2-3, the V gene TRBV19; 16 bases are a match to TRBD2. The CDR3 sequence is 19 residues long. Trimming took 6 bases from V and 0 from J; bases not matched to a gene: 9. The V gene's germline CDR1 is LNHDA and CDR2 SQIVND (reference sequence). The CDR3 sequence: CASSPEPGLAGGSTDTQYF. The CDR3 DNA sequence: TGTGCCAGTAGCCCTGAGCCGGGACTAGCGGGAGGGAGCACAGATACGCAGTATTTT.

This chain connects TRBV19 to TRBJ1-3; the D is unclear. V dropped 3 bases and J dropped 0 bases, with 12 bases sitting between them. This CDR3 is built from 16 residues. The germline V gene has CDR1 LNHDA and CDR2 SQIVND (reference sequence). The CDR3 DNA sequence: TGTGCCAGTAGTATGGACGGACGGAGCTCTGGAAACACCATATATTTT. Its protein is CASSMDGRSSGNTIYF.

This clone has only one observation. The chain carries TRBV14 and TRBJ1-2; 7 bases match TRBD1. Germline V lookup: CDR1 SGHDN, CDR2 FVKESK. The CDR3 totals 13 residues. V was pared by 1 base and J by 8 bases, with 4 bases of the junction left unmatched. CDR3 sequence: CASSQVIGGGYTF. The CDR3, as DNA: TGTGCCAGCAGCCAAGTCATAGGGGGCGGCTACACCTTC.

The V and J genes are TRBV28 and TRBJ2-7; maybe TRBD2 (5 bases). The CDR3 has 13 amino acids. Germline assignment: CDR1 MDHEN and CDR2 SYDVKM. The V end was cut by 6 bases, the J end by 5 bases, with 14 bases between. The CDR3 DNA is TGTGCCAGCAGGCTCAGAGGGTTCGACGAGCAGTACTTC. As protein: CASRLRGFDEQYF.

This chain connects TRBV9 to TRBJ2-7, with 7 positions matching TRBD2. This CDR3 comprises 16 residues. V was clipped by 0 bases and J by 5 bases; unmatched bases: 11. Per germline, CDR1 SGDLS and CDR2 YYNGEE. The CDR3 sequence is CASSVEQWGRANEQYF. CDR3 nucleotides: TGTGCCAGCAGCGTAGAGCAGTGGGGGAGGGCCAACGAGCAGTACTTC.

The chain combines TRBV9 with TRBJ2-7; 10 bases are a match to TRBD2. The CDR3 contains 16 residues. Germline V gene sequence: CDR1 SGDLS, CDR2 YYNGEE. The V gene end was trimmed by 4 bases and the J gene end by 0 bases; junction bases not matched to a gene: 7. CDR3 DNA sequence: TGTGCCAGCAGCTCCGGGACTAGCGTAAGCTCCTACGAGCAGTACTTC. This translates into CASSSGTSVSSYEQYF.